This TCR beta chain is drawn from a study of metastatic and nonmetastatic thyroid tumors. Turning to the study itself: Across blood and tumor or nodule tissue, repertoires from malignant and benign thyroid patients were compared with one another.

Thyroid surgery had not been preceded by any treatment in any patient. The germline V gene has CDR1 KGHSH and CDR2 LQKENI. V lost 0 bases, J lost 8 bases, and 4 bases stayed unmatched. This CDR3 comprises 15 residues. MiXCR reprocessed the PCR reads for TCRdb. The top ten clones hold about 15% of a sample with over 30,000 clones, around 33% of them seen once. The chain is built from TRBV18 and TRBJ1-6, with TRBD1 identical over 7 bases. The sequencing sample was made of tumor tissue. The clonotype originates from a female donor with papillary thyroid cancer or a benign thyroid nodule (not recorded which). Some clones in this sample may be carry-over from other donors' samples. This CDR3 is CASSPPQGGDSPLHF. CDR3 nucleotide sequence: TGTGCCAGCTCACCACCGCAGGGGGGGGATTCACCCCTCCACTTT.